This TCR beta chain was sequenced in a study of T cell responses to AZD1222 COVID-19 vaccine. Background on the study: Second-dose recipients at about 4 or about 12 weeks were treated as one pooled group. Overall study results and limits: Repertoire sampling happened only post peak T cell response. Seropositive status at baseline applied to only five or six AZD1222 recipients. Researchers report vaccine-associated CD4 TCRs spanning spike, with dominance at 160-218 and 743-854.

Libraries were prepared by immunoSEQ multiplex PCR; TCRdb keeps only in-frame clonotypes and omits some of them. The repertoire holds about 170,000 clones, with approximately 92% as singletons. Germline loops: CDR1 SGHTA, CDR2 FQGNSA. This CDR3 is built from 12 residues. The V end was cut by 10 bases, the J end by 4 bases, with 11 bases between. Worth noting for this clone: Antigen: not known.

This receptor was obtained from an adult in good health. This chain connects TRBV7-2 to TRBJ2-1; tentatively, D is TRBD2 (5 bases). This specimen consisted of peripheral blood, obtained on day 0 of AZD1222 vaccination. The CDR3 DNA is TGTGCCACAAAACGGGGTTACAATGAGCAGTTCTTC. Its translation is CATKRGYNEQFF.